Listed below are T cell receptor beta chains from one sample, sequenced in a study of cytomegalovirus exposure and HLA in healthy donors. Some clones are missing from TCRdb's copy, which holds only in-frame ones; the method was immunoSEQ multiplex PCR. The sample lists around 85,000 clones, roughly 75% occurring once. The sample taken for sequencing was PBMCs. These receptors all come from a man between 25 and 39 years old in good health and CMV-seronegative. CDR3s include the opening cysteine and the closing phenylalanine or tryptophan. Each record gives: D gene, V gene, J gene, clone size, CDR3 DNA, CDR3 protein. D genes are given only for firm matches. The size of a clone is reported for some rows only, either as once, few or many, or as a class for expanded clones.

D: .; V: TRBV29-1; J: TRBJ1-5; size: few; DNA: TGCAGCGGTTCGACAGCTCTTAATCAGCCCCAGCATTTT; CDR3: CSGSTALNQPQHF
D: TRBD2; V: TRBV7-6; J: TRBJ2-5; size: .; DNA: TGTGCCAGCAGCTTAGGTAGCACTAGCGTGAGGAGTGAGACCCAGTACTTC; CDR3: CASSLGSTSVRSETQYF
D: .; V: TRBV9; J: TRBJ1-4; size: .; DNA: TGTGCCAGCAGCGTCGGGGGGACTAATGAAAAACTGTTTTTT; CDR3: CASSVGGTNEKLFF
D: .; V: TRBV12-5; J: TRBJ2-4; size: once; DNA: TGTGCTAGTGGTTTGGTCCTTCAGGGGTTAGCCAAAAACATTCAGTACTTC; CDR3: CASGLVLQGLAKNIQYF
D: TRBD2; V: TRBV19; J: TRBJ2-3; size: .; DNA: TGTGCCAGTACCCAGCGGGAGAGCACAGATACGCAGTATTTT; CDR3: CASTQRESTDTQYF
D: TRBD1; V: TRBV5-1; J: TRBJ2-3; size: .; DNA: TGCGCCAGCAGCTTGGGGGACAGGCTCACAGATACGCAGTATTTT; CDR3: CASSLGDRLTDTQYF
D: .; V: TRBV7-9; J: TRBJ1-5; size: .; DNA: TGTTCCAGCAGCTTAGACGAGGTGGTCCGTGATTTT; CDR3: CSSSLDEVVRDF
D: .; V: TRBV27; J: TRBJ1-1; size: .; DNA: TGTGCCAGCAGTTTCATCAGGGGTGAAGCTTTCTTT; CDR3: CASSFIRGEAFF
D: .; V: TRBV19; J: TRBJ2-7; size: .; DNA: TGTGCCAGTAGTACGGGGTCACGTCCCTACGAGCAGTACTTC; CDR3: CASSTGSRPYEQYF
D: .; V: TRBV7-2; J: TRBJ1-2; size: .; DNA: TGTGCCAGCAGCTTAGGGGTCGGGGGAAACTATGGCTACACCTTC; CDR3: CASSLGVGGNYGYTF
D: .; V: TRBV7-8; J: TRBJ1-5; size: .; DNA: TGTGCCAGCAGCCCCAGACAGGGCAATCAGCCCCAGCATTTT; CDR3: CASSPRQGNQPQHF
D: .; V: TRBV2; J: TRBJ2-1; size: .; DNA: TGTGCCAGCAGGCAGGCCACGAGCTATGAGCAGTTCTTC; CDR3: CASRQATSYEQFF
D: TRBD2; V: TRBV9; J: TRBJ2-5; size: .; DNA: TGTGCCAGCAGCGTAGCTACGAGCGGGGGGGGTCAAGAGACCCAGTACTTC; CDR3: CASSVATSGGGQETQYF
D: .; V: TRBV30; J: TRBJ2-7; size: .; DNA: TGTGCCTGGAGCCTCGACAGTCTCTCCTACGAGCAGTACTTC; CDR3: CAWSLDSLSYEQYF
D: .; V: TRBV7-2; J: TRBJ2-4; size: few; DNA: TGTGCCAGCAGCTTACGGGGGGCCAAAAACATTCAGTACTTC; CDR3: CASSLRGAKNIQYF
D: .; V: TRBV4-1; J: TRBJ1-2; size: .; DNA: TGCGCCAGCAGCCAACCGCAGACGGACAGATATGGCTACACCTTC; CDR3: CASSQPQTDRYGYTF
D: .; V: TRBV7-2; J: TRBJ2-5; size: .; DNA: TGTGCCAGCAGCTTAAGGAGTGAGACCCAGTACTTC; CDR3: CASSLRSETQYF
D: .; V: TRBV28; J: TRBJ2-7; size: .; DNA: TGTGCCAGCAGTTTACTCTACGAGCAGTACTTC; CDR3: CASSLLYEQYF
D: TRBD1; V: TRBV2; J: TRBJ1-2; size: .; DNA: TGTGCCAGCGGGAGGGGGACAGGGGTTGATGGCTACACCTTC; CDR3: CASGRGTGVDGYTF
D: .; V: TRBV20-1; J: TRBJ2-1; size: .; DNA: TGCAGTGTCGAGCCCTACAATGAGCAGTTCTTC; CDR3: CSVEPYNEQFF
D: .; V: TRBV7-9; J: TRBJ1-1; size: .; DNA: TGTGCCAGCAGCAAACAGGTAGAAGCTTTCTTT; CDR3: CASSKQVEAFF
D: .; V: TRBV9; J: TRBJ1-1; size: .; DNA: TGTGCCAGCAGCGCGGGAGACTACATGAACACTGAAGCTTTCTTT; CDR3: CASSAGDYMNTEAFF
D: TRBD2; V: TRBV4-2; J: TRBJ2-7; size: .; DNA: TGTGCCAGCAGCCCCGAAGGACTAGCGGGAGGGCCCTACGAGCAGTACTTC; CDR3: CASSPEGLAGGPYEQYF
D: TRBD1; V: TRBV7-6; J: TRBJ1-1; size: .; DNA: TGTGCCACCCATAAAAAGGGGGCCTGGGGGGCTTTCTTT; CDR3: CATHKKGAWGAFF
D: .; V: TRBV5-1; J: TRBJ1-1; size: .; DNA: TGCGCCAGCAGCCAGAAAACAGGACCCGGGACTGAAGCTTTCTTT; CDR3: CASSQKTGPGTEAFF
D: TRBD2; V: TRBV5-4; J: TRBJ2-3; size: .; DNA: TGTGCCAGCAGCGCAGGGACTAGCGGGAGCACAGATACGCAGTATTTT; CDR3: CASSAGTSGSTDTQYF
D: .; V: TRBV6-1; J: TRBJ1-1; size: .; DNA: TGTGCCAGCAGTGAAGCGGCGGCCCCTCGCACTGAAGCTTTCTTT; CDR3: CASSEAAAPRTEAFF
D: .; V: TRBV20-1; J: TRBJ1-1; size: .; DNA: TGCAGTGCTACTTCGAACACTGAAGCTTTCTTT; CDR3: CSATSNTEAFF
D: TRBD1; V: TRBV13; J: TRBJ1-2; size: .; DNA: TGTGCCAGCAGCTTAGCCGGACAGGCGGCCCACCAGCAACCATATGGCTACACCTTC; CDR3: CASSLAGQAAHQQPYGYTF
D: .; V: TRBV5-1; J: TRBJ2-7; size: .; DNA: TGCGCCAGCAGCTTGGATCCAGGGAACGAGCAGTACTTC; CDR3: CASSLDPGNEQYF
D: .; V: TRBV15; J: TRBJ2-5; size: .; DNA: TGTGCCACCAGCGTGACGAGAAGCGGAAAAGAGACCCAGTACTTC; CDR3: CATSVTRSGKETQYF
D: .; V: TRBV4-3; J: TRBJ2-3; size: many; DNA: TGCGCCAGCAGCCAAGATTTAACAACCTTCTCTAGCACAGATACGCAGTATTTT; CDR3: CASSQDLTTFSSTDTQYF
D: .; V: TRBV18; J: TRBJ2-5; size: few; DNA: TGTGCCAGCTCGGCGGTGCAAGAGACCCAGTACTTC; CDR3: CASSAVQETQYF
D: TRBD2; V: TRBV5-1; J: TRBJ2-3; size: .; DNA: TGCGCCAGCAGCTACGGACTAGCGGGAGGGGGTAGCACAGATACGCAGTATTTT; CDR3: CASSYGLAGGGSTDTQYF
D: .; V: TRBV2; J: TRBJ1-1; size: .; DNA: TGTGCCAGCAGTGCCCCCCCCAGGGCCGAGAACACTGAAGCTTTCTTT; CDR3: CASSAPPRAENTEAFF
D: .; V: TRBV6-6; J: TRBJ1-2; size: .; DNA: TGTGCCAGCAGTTTTACGACAGGTGGCTACACCTTC; CDR3: CASSFTTGGYTF
D: .; V: TRBV28; J: TRBJ1-5; size: .; DNA: TGTGCCAGCAGTTTATCTATTGCCTCCGTGAATCAGCCCCAGCATTTT; CDR3: CASSLSIASVNQPQHF
D: TRBD1; V: TRBV7-2; J: TRBJ2-3; size: .; DNA: TGTGCCAGCAGCTTAATAGGACAGGGGGGGGCAGATACGCAGTATTTT; CDR3: CASSLIGQGGADTQYF
D: TRBD2; V: TRBV19; J: TRBJ2-1; size: few; DNA: TGTGCCAGTAGTACGGGGGGGTCGTCCAATGAGCAGTTCTTC; CDR3: CASSTGGSSNEQFF
D: TRBD1; V: TRBV30; J: TRBJ1-5; size: .; DNA: TGTGCCTGGAGTTTTCCGGGACAGGGGGCCCATCAGCCCCAGCATTTT; CDR3: CAWSFPGQGAHQPQHF
D: TRBD2; V: TRBV11-2; J: TRBJ2-1; size: .; DNA: TGTGCCAGCAGCTTAGCCCGGGCGGGAGCCCGCAATGAGCAGTTCTTC; CDR3: CASSLARAGARNEQFF
D: .; V: TRBV5-8; J: TRBJ1-5; size: .; DNA: TGTGCCAGCAGCTTGATCGGGTATAGCAATCAGCCCCAGCATTTT; CDR3: CASSLIGYSNQPQHF
D: .; V: TRBV21-1; J: TRBJ1-2; size: .; DNA: TGTGCCAGCAGCAAAGAACGAGAGGCAAGCTACACCTTC; CDR3: CASSKEREASYTF
D: .; V: TRBV7-6; J: TRBJ1-1; size: .; DNA: TGTGCCAGCAGCTTGTCGGCAGGGGCGAACACTGAAGCTTTCTTT; CDR3: CASSLSAGANTEAFF
D: .; V: TRBV29-1; J: TRBJ2-5; size: .; DNA: TGCAGCGTAGCCCTGGACAAACGCCAAGAGACCCAGTACTTC; CDR3: CSVALDKRQETQYF
D: .; V: TRBV10-3; J: TRBJ1-1; size: .; DNA: TGTGCCATCAGTGAGTCGATTTACAGGGAGAACACTGAAGCTTTCTTT; CDR3: CAISESIYRENTEAFF
D: .; V: TRBV19; J: TRBJ2-1; size: few; DNA: TGTGCCAGTAGTCCCCGAGGGGTCGGGACTTCCTACAATGAGCAGTTCTTC; CDR3: CASSPRGVGTSYNEQFF
D: .; V: TRBV7-3; J: TRBJ1-1; size: .; DNA: TGTGCCAGCAGCTTAACAGGGGCAGCATCCACTGAAGCTTTCTTT; CDR3: CASSLTGAASTEAFF
D: TRBD1; V: TRBV18; J: TRBJ1-2; size: .; DNA: TGTGCCAGCTCAACTACCTTGACGGACAGGGGTTATGGCTACACCTTC; CDR3: CASSTTLTDRGYGYTF
D: .; V: TRBV29-1; J: TRBJ1-1; size: .; DNA: TGCAGCGGCACCGGGACGGGAGGGACTGAAGCTTTCTTT; CDR3: CSGTGTGGTEAFF
D: TRBD1; V: TRBV30; J: TRBJ1-4; size: .; DNA: TGTGCCTGGAGTGTATCCGGAGGGGGCCGGATTTTT; CDR3: CAWSVSGGGRIF
D: .; V: TRBV4-2; J: TRBJ1-4; size: .; DNA: TGTGCCAGCAGCCCCCGCGGGGGGGAAAAACTGTTTTTT; CDR3: CASSPRGGEKLFF
D: TRBD1; V: TRBV6-5; J: TRBJ2-7; size: .; DNA: TGTGCCAGCAGTTACTCTGAAACAGGGGGCCGCAAGAAGCAGTACTTC; CDR3: CASSYSETGGRKKQYF
D: .; V: TRBV11-2; J: TRBJ2-1; size: once; DNA: TGTGCCAGCAGCTTAGGGTTTGAGGGTGAAGAGTTCTTC; CDR3: CASSLGFEGEEFF
D: .; V: TRBV6-1; J: TRBJ1-2; size: .; DNA: TGTGCCAGCAGTGAAACGAAGGGCGGGAATGGCTACACCTTC; CDR3: CASSETKGGNGYTF
D: TRBD1; V: TRBV11-1; J: TRBJ2-2; size: .; DNA: TGTGCCAGCAGTTCCCTGACAGGGGACACCGGGGAGCTGTTTTTT; CDR3: CASSSLTGDTGELFF
D: .; V: TRBV10-3; J: TRBJ2-2; size: .; DNA: TGTGCCATCAGTGAAGGTGGGAGCCGGGAGCTGTTTTTT; CDR3: CAISEGGSRELFF
D: .; V: TRBV7-3; J: TRBJ2-5; size: once; DNA: TGTGCCAGCAGTTACGGGGTAGGGGAGACCCAGTACTTC; CDR3: CASSYGVGETQYF
D: .; V: TRBV30; J: TRBJ1-1; size: .; DNA: TGTGCCTGGAGGCCACCGGGACAGAACACTGAAGCTTTCTTT; CDR3: CAWRPPGQNTEAFF
D: TRBD1; V: TRBV23-1; J: TRBJ1-4; size: .; DNA: TGCGCCAGCAATGGGGGACAGGGAGGTGAAAAACTGTTTTTT; CDR3: CASNGGQGGEKLFF